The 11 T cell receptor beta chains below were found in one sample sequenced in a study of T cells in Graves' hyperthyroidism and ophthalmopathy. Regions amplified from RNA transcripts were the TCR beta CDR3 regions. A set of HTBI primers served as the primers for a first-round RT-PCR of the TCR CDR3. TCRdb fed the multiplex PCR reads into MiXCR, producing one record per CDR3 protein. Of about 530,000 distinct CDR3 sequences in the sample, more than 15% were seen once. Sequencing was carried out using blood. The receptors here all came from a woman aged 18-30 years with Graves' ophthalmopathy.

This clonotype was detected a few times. Written as DNA, the CDR3 is TGTGCCAGCAGCTTAGGAACGGGGCGGAATTCACCCCTCCACTTT. Translated, it gives CASSLGTGRNSPLHF. The V and J genes are TRBV11-2 and TRBJ1-6; maybe TRBD1 (5 bases). Trimming took 1 base from V and 7 from J, leaving 11 bases between them. From germline, CDR1 is SGHAT and CDR2 FQNNGV. The CDR3 sequence is 15 residues long.

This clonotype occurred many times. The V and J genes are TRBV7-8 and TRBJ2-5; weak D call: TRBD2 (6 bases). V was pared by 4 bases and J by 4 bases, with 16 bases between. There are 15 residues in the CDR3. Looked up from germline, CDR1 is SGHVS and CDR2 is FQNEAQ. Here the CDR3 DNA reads TGTGCCAGCAGCTCCCGGAGGCCCGGGAGAGAGACCCAGTACTTC. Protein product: CASSSRRPGRETQYF.

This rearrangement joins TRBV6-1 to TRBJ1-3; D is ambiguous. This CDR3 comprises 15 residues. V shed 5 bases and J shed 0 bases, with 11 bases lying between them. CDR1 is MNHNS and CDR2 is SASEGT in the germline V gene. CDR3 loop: CASSLGGNSGNTIYF. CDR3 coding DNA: TGTGCCAGCAGTCTTGGTGGCAACTCTGGAAACACCATATATTTT.

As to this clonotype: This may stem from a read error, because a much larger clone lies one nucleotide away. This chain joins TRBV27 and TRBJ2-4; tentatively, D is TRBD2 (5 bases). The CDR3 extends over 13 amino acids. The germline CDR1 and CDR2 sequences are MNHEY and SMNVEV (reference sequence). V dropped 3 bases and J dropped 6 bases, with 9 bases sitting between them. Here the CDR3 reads CASSFRGLNIQYF. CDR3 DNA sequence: TGTGCCAGCAGTTTCAGAGGGTTAAACATTCAGTACTTC.

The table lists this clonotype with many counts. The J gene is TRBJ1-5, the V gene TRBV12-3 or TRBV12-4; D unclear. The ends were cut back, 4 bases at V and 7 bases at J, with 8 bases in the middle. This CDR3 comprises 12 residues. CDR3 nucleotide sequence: TGTGCCAGCAGTTGGGGTGGGCAGCCCCAGCATTTT. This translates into CASSWGGQPQHF.

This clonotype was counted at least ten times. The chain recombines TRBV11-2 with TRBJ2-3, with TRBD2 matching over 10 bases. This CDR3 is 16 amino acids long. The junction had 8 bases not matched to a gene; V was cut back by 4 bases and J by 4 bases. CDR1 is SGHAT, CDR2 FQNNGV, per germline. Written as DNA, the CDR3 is TGTGCCAGCAGCTCGGGGCTAGCGGGGGACTCAGATACGCAGTATTTT. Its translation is CASSSGLAGDSDTQYF.

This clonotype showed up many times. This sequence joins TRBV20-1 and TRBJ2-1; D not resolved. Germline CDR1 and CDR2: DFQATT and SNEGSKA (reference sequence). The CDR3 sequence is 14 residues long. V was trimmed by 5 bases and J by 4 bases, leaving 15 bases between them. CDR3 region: CSAEDPTPYNEQFF. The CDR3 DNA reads TGCAGTGCTGAAGACCCGACCCCGTACAATGAGCAGTTCTTC.

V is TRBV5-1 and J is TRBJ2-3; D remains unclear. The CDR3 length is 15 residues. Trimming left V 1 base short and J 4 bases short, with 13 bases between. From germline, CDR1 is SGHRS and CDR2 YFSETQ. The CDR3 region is CASSLTNPSPDTQYF. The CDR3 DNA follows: TGCGCCAGCAGCTTGACTAACCCAAGCCCAGATACGCAGTATTTT.

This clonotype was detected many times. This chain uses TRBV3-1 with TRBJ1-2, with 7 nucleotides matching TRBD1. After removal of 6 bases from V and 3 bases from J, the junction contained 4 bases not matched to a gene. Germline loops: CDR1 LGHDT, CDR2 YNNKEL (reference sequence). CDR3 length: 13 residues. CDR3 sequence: CASSPGTDYGYTF. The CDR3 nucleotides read TGTGCCAGCAGTCCCGGGACAGACTATGGCTACACCTTC.

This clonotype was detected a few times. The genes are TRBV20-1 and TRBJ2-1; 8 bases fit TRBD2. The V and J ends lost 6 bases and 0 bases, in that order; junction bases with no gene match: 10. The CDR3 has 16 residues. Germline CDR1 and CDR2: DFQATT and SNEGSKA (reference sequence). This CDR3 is CSAGKTSVSSYNEQFF. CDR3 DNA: TGCAGTGCCGGAAAGACTAGCGTTAGCTCCTACAATGAGCAGTTCTTC.

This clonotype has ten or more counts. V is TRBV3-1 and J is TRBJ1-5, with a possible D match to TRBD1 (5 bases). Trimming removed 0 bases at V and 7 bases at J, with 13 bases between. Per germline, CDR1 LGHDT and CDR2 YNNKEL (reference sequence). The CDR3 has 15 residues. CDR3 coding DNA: TGTGCCAGCAGCCAAGATTCAGGCAGGGAGCAGCCCCAGCATTTT. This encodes CASSQDSGREQPQHF.